A single T cell receptor beta chain is shown here with its context. This CDR3 comprises 15 residues. Germline assignment: CDR1 LNHNV and CDR2 YYDKDF (reference sequence). V lost 0 bases to trimming and J lost 6 bases; unmatched junction nucleotides: 7. The data were produced by immunoSEQ multiplex PCR, yet TCRdb's version contains in-frame clones alone and is incomplete. The sample records around 83,000 clones, 91% being singletons. This sample stems from a study of OX40 agonist ivuxolimab in advanced cancers. The sample in question was CD4+ or CD8+ T cells sorted from blood, obtained in a trial of the OX40 agonist ivuxolimab. The sequence derives from an adult with an advanced solid tumor such as melanoma, head and neck, liver or kidney cancer. The genes are TRBV15 and TRBJ2-7; 8 bases are a match to TRBD1. The CDR3: CATSRDRTGSGEQYF. In nucleotides, the CDR3 is TGTGCCACCAGCAGAGATCGGACAGGGTCGGGCGAGCAGTACTTC.